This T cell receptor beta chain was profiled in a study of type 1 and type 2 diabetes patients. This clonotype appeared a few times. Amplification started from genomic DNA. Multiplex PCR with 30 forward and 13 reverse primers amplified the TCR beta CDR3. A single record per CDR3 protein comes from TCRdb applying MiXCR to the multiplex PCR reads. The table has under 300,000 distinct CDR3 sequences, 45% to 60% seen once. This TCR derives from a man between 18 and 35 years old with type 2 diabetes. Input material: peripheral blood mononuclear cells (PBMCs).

This CDR3 reads CASSLFRPGGKNTEAFF. CDR3 DNA: TGCGCCAGCAGCTTGTTCCGGCCAGGGGGTAAGAACACTGAAGCTTTCTTT. V is TRBV5-1 and J is TRBJ1-1; TRBD1 matches at 7 bases. Germline V gives CDR1 SGHRS, CDR2 YFSETQ. V was clipped by 1 base and J by 1 base; unmatched bases: 10. The CDR3 extends over 17 amino acids. The variable domain in full, completed from reference TRBV5-1 and TRBJ1-1, reads KAGVTQTPRYLIKTRGQQVTLSCSPISGHRSVSWYQQTPGQGLQFLFEYFSETQRNKGNFPGRFSGRQFSNSRSEMNVSTLELGDSALYLCASSLFRPGGKNTEAFFGQGTRLTVV.